In this sample, the clone carrying this T cell receptor beta chain turned up a few times. As handled by the study authors: Estimation of nucleated cell counts was performed using reference gene primer amplification. Produced via immunoSEQ multiplex PCR; TCRdb's table is partial and in-frame only. Clone size and the V and J calls come from that table; the DNA yielded D and trimming. There are under 300,000 clones in the sample; about 83% occur only once, and more than 8% lies in the top ten. This record comes from a study of blood T cell repertoires in COVID-19. Study-level background: Spain, Italy and the United States supplied samples that represented acute and convalescent COVID-19. The analysed material was cDNA or gDNA that came from T cells, B-cell-depleted T cells, or PBMCs.

The CDR3 consists of 16 residues. The V segment lost 7 bases and the J segment 1 base; nucleotides outside the gene matches: 8. Germline V lookup: CDR1 LNHDA, CDR2 SQIVND (reference sequence). This receptor was identified in a woman aged 45-65 years who had recovered from COVID-19. Sequenced material: peripheral blood. The chain combines TRBV19 with TRBJ2-2; 8 bases map to TRBD2. The CDR3 bases are TGTGCCAGTATCCCCCCAACTAGCGGGAACACCGGGGAGCTGTTTTTT. It specifies CASIPPTSGNTGELFF. Based on the CDR3 plus reference TRBV19 and TRBJ2-2, the full variable domain is DGGITQSPKYLFRKEGQNVTLSCEQNLNHDAMYWYRQDPGQGLRLIYYSQIVNDFQKGDIAEGYSVSREKKESFPLTVTSAQKNPTAFYLCASIPPTSGNTGELFFGEGSRLTVL.